This T cell receptor (beta chain) was sequenced during a study of T cell responses to AZD1222 COVID-19 vaccine. Comment on this clone: Its antigen remains unknown.

Germline V gives CDR1 MDHEN, CDR2 SYDVKM. Trimming left V 7 bases short and J 7 bases short, with 19 bases between. The CDR3 consists of 15 residues. Using immunoSEQ multiplex PCR, the repertoire was profiled, and TCRdb retains in-frame clones only, with some absent. The sample lists roughly 170,000 clones, 70% to 90% occurring once. Study findings and constraints: Spike was spanned by vaccine-associated CD4 TCRs, with dominance at 160-218 and 743-854. Baseline serostatus was positive in only a handful of AZD1222 recipients.

This clonotype was sampled from an adult in good health. The chain recombines TRBV28 with TRBJ1-4, with D perhaps TRBD1 (5 bases). The sample here was peripheral blood, taken on day 0 of AZD1222 vaccination. The CDR3 DNA reads TGTGCCAGCACCTCGCGTGGGGGGAATCCTGAAAAACTGTTTTTT. This sequence encodes CASTSRGGNPEKLFF.